This T cell receptor beta chain was sequenced during a study of blood T cells in healthy people across ages. The study, taken as a whole, reports: Greater diversity and more naive CD4+ cells were seen in long-lived donors than in aged donors.

CDR1 and CDR2 (germline): SEHNR, FQNEAQ (reference sequence). This CDR3 has 13 residues. V gave up 3 bases and J gave up 1 base, with 6 bases separating them. This clonotype came up a few times. The antigen remains undetermined. The authors ran a second PCR of about 6 to 12 cycles using a sample-barcoded 5' primer and a J-beta primer mix. Each TCR beta cDNA got a 12-nucleotide random molecular identifier. TCRdb used MiXCR to reprocess the 5' RACE reads, holding one entry per CDR3 protein. Counted here are 550,000 to 600,000 distinct CDR3 sequences, roughly 28% occurring once; the ten biggest clones make up approximately 18%.

The chain uses TRBV7-9 and TRBJ1-1; D call uncertain. The receptor's source is a woman aged 70-85 years in good health. Sequenced sample: blood. CDR3 DNA sequence: TGTGCCAGCAGCTTCAGCGCGAACACTGAAGCTTTCTTT. Residues: CASSFSANTEAFF.